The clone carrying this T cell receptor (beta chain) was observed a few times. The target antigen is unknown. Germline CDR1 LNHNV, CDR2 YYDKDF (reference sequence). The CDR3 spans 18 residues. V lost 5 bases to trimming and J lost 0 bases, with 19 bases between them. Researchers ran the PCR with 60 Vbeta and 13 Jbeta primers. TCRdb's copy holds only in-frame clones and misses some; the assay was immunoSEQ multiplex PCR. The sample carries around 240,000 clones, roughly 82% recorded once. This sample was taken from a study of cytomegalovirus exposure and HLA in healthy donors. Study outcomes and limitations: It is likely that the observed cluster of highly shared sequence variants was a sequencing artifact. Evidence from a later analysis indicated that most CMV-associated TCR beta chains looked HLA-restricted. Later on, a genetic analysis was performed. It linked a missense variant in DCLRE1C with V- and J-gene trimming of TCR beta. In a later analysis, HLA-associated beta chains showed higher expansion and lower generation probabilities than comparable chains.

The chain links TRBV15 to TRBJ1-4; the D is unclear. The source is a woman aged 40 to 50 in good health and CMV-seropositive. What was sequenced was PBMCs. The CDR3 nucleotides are TGTGCCACCAGCGCTCCCTCGGGATTCTACGCAACTAATGAAAAACTGTTTTTT. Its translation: CATSAPSGFYATNEKLFF. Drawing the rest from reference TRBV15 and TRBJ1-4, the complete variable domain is DAMVIQNPRYQVTQFGKPVTLSCSQTLNHNVMYWYQQKSSQAPKLLFHYYDKDFNNEADTPDNFQSRRPNTSFCFLDIRSPGLGDTAMYLCATSAPSGFYATNEKLFFGSGTQLSVL.